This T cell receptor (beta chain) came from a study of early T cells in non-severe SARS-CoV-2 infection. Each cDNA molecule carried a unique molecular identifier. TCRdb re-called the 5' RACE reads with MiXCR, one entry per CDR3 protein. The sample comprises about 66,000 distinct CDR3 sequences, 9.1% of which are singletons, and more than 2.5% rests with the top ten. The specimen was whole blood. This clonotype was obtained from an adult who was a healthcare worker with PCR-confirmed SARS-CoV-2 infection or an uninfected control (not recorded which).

The CDR3 loop reads CASGVARAGNEQFF. Here the CDR3 DNA reads TGTGCTAGCGGCGTAGCCAGGGCGGGCAATGAGCAGTTCTTC. V gene TRBV12-5 combines with J gene TRBJ2-1, with D perhaps TRBD1 or TRBD2 (5 bases each). Between the trimmed V and J ends, which lost 9 bases and 6 bases, there was a span of 18 bases. This CDR3 has 14 residues. CDR1 and CDR2 from the germline V gene are LGHNT and FRNRAP. Full variable domain (remainder filled in from reference TRBV12-5 and TRBJ2-1): DARVTQTPRHKVTEMGQEVTMRCQPILGHNTVFWYRQTMMQGLELLAYFRNRAPLDDSGMPKDRFSAEMPDATLATLKIQPSEPRDSAVYFCASGVARAGNEQFFGPGTRLTVL.